The sequence of this T cell receptor (beta chain) was determined in a study of blood T cells in healthy people across ages. Total RNA extraction produced at least 5 micrograms (per sample) for the study. Trimming cost V 2 bases and J 2 bases, with 10 bases left between them. The length of the CDR3 is 14 residues. CDR1 is MNHEY and CDR2 is SVGAGI in the germline V gene. In the case of this clonotype: What it binds is unknown.

Study results and limitations: Per million T cells, the diversity of TCR beta decreased roughly linearly as age advanced.

The use of a sample-barcoded 5' primer and a J-beta primer mix characterized a second PCR of about 6 to 11 cycles. Via MiXCR, TCRdb re-called the 5' RACE reads, giving one row per CDR3 protein. The table shows 1.5 million to 2 million distinct CDR3 sequences, with roughly 43% occurring only once. The material sequenced was blood. The J gene is TRBJ2-7, the V gene TRBV6-5; D is undetermined. This receptor was identified in a human donor in good health. The CDR3: CASSYAGETYEQYF. The CDR3 nucleotides read TGTGCCAGCAGTTACGCTGGGGAAACCTACGAGCAGTACTTC.